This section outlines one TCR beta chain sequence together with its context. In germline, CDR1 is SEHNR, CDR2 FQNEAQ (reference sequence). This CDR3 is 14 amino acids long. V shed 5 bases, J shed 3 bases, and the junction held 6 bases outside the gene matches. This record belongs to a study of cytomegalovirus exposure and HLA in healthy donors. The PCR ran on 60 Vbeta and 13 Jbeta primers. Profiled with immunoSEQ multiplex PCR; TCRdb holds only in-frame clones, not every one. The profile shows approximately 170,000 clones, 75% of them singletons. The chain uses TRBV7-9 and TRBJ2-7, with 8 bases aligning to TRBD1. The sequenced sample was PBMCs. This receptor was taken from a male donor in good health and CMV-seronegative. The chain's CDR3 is CASSRGTGVYEQYF. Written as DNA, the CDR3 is TGTGCCAGCAGCCGCGGGACAGGAGTCTACGAGCAGTACTTC.